The present T cell receptor beta chain was sequenced within a study of T cell responses to AZD1222 COVID-19 vaccine (dated by TCRdb to about 2021). Looking at the study overall: Because spike-specific TCR depth and breadth did not differ between the two schedules, AZD1222 recipients who got a second dose at roughly 4 weeks were pooled with those who got a second dose at roughly 12 weeks. Enrollment into the trials was organized by age into subgroups of 18-55, 56-69 and 70-plus years, and those subgroups contained approximately 160, 26 and 62 TCR-sequenced participants, respectively. TCR sequencing was performed for 230 to 250 trial participants, of whom around 200 were given two doses of AZD1222 and some 25 were given two doses of MenACWY control vaccine. The study at large found these results: Reportedly, almost half of the unique spike-specific TCRs recognized epitopes lying outside the regions that are mutated in the B.1.351 and B.1.1.7 variants. The 56-69-year group was small, and its depth increase did not reach significance, likely because of low power. Conclusions about previously exposed vaccinees are limited because only six or seven AZD1222 recipients were SARS-CoV-2 seropositive at baseline. Because no day 14 peak-response samples were available, the repertoires could be characterized only after the peak T cell response. Vaccine-associated CD4 TCRs spanned the whole spike protein, with dominant responses in regions 160-218 and 743-854. After two AZD1222 doses, both the breadth and the depth of spike-specific TCRs were significantly higher than at day 0 and than in MenACWY recipients. Most participants were white British and females outnumbered males, and the authors suggested that clonal diversity may have been underestimated.

Reading the label with the study, this specimen's time point is: baseline before first vaccination. Vaccinee samples were obtained from the UK trials COV001 and COV002, which included a single-blind randomized controlled phase 2/3 trial of AZD1222 (ChAdOx1 nCoV-19) in healthy adults. Trial participant PBMC samples were collected at day 0 and day 28 after the second dose for TCRbeta chain sequencing. The CDR3 regions of human TCRbeta chains were analyzed by immunosequencing. For the original study's pipeline: TCRs in the repertoires were compared against a reference library of SARS-CoV-2-specific TCRs that had been generated with the MIRA antigen-specificity platform. Breadth meant the fraction of unique TCRs that were SARS-CoV-2-associated, whereas depth meant the fraction of total T cells that were SARS-CoV-2-associated. Using the MIRA data, each spike-specific TCR was assigned both to the spike region to which the TCR was reactive and to a CD4 or CD8 class. Log10-transformed breadth and depth values were compared by one-way ANOVA with Sidak's multiple comparisons tests. TCRdb re-hosts the immuneACCESS table, in-frame sequences only. Its copies lack some clones; in the studies checked, an unresolved V gene accounts for under half of them, and the cause for the rest is not known. V, J and clone size are those of that table, while D and trimming were read from the DNA. Across this sample there are about 100,000 clones, with about 93% seen only once. Around 5% of the sample is held by the ten biggest clonotypes.

For this clone: No antigen is known for it. Base qualities are missing; no much larger clone stands one base away.

The clonotype originates from an adult in good health. Material: peripheral blood, obtained on day 0 of AZD1222 vaccination.

The nucleotides are TGTGCCACCAGCTCGGACCCGGGACGGGGAAAACTGTTTTTT. Its product reads: CATSSDPGRGKLFF. The sequence is built from TRBV15 and TRBJ1-4; tentative D gene TRBD1, with 5 bases matching. The CDR3 goes from the cysteine to the phenylalanine over 14 residues. This entry keeps only the CDR3 DNA: 42 bases, framed from base 1. The V end loses 5 bases and the J end loses 10 bases, and a stretch of 17 bases separates them. CDR1 and CDR2 are drawn from the germline V gene (reference sequence): LNHNV, YYDKDF.